A selection of T cell receptor beta chains follows, all from one sample in a study of vaccination and CD4 T cells after COVID-19. One entry per CDR3 protein results from TCRdb running MiXCR on the PCR reads. The profile shows around 21,000 distinct CDR3 sequences, roughly 50% of them singletons. Antigens of these TCRs are unknown. What was sequenced was CD4+ T cells from blood, cultured in vitro. All receptors come from a human donor who had recovered from COVID-19. CDR3s include the opening cysteine and the closing phenylalanine or tryptophan. A D gene is named only where the DNA matches it firmly. Expanded clones get a size class; other rows say once, few or many, or leave the size out.

v_gene	j_gene	abundance	d_gene	CDR3aa	CDR3nt
TRBV7-6	TRBJ2-1	-	TRBD2	CASSLGLAGDNEQFF	TGTGCCAGCAGCTTAGGACTAGCGGGAGACAATGAGCAGTTCTTC
TRBV7-8	TRBJ2-3	-	-	CASSLEGRRDTRYF	TGTGCCAGCAGCTTAGAGGGAAGGAGAGATACGCGGTATTTT
TRBV24-1	TRBJ2-4	-	TRBD1	CATSDPGTGEDIQYF	TGTGCCACCAGTGATCCCGGGACAGGGGAAGACATTCAGTACTTC
TRBV5-1	TRBJ2-3	-	-	CASSFGDKLFTDTQYF	TGCGCCAGCAGCTTTGGCGACAAACTATTCACAGATACGCAGTATTTT
TRBV6-2/TRBV6-3	TRBJ2-7	-	TRBD2	CAIRYGSGGRALGEQYF	TGTGCCATACGCTACGGCTCGGGCGGGAGGGCCCTCGGCGAGCAGTACTTC
TRBV24-1	TRBJ1-1	-	-	CATSEPQGSTEAFF	TGTGCCACCAGTGAACCACAGGGTAGCACTGAAGCTTTCTTT
TRBV7-6	TRBJ2-3	few	-	CASSLAPERAPSTDTQYF	TGTGCCAGCAGCTTAGCGCCCGAACGGGCCCCTAGCACAGATACGCAGTATTTT
TRBV11-2	TRBJ2-5	-	TRBD2	CASSSFGTSGSVGTQYF	TGTGCCAGCAGCTCATTTGGGACTAGCGGGAGTGTGGGGACCCAGTACTTC
TRBV6-1	TRBJ2-3	-	TRBD2	CASSGGLAGTDTQYF	TGTGCCAGCAGTGGTGGACTAGCGGGGACAGATACGCAGTATTTT
TRBV28	TRBJ1-2	-	-	CASNRAGGRDGNYGYTF	TGTGCCAGCAACCGAGCCGGCGGCAGGGACGGTAACTATGGCTACACCTTC
TRBV27	TRBJ1-6	-	-	CASSSPTVPLHF	TGTGCCAGCAGTTCCCCGACGGTACCCCTCCACTTT
TRBV2	TRBJ1-2	-	-	CASSDRGYGYTF	TGTGCCAGCAGTGACAGGGGCTATGGCTACACCTTC
TRBV7-3	TRBJ2-3	few	-	CASSLTGDTQYF	TGTGCCAGCAGCTTAACAGGGGATACGCAGTATTTT
TRBV7-3	TRBJ2-1	-	-	CASSPGRNEQFF	TGTGCCAGCAGCCCTGGACGTAATGAGCAGTTCTTC
TRBV24-1	TRBJ2-5	-	-	CATMSEEETQYF	TGTGCCACCATGTCAGAGGAAGAGACCCAGTACTTC
TRBV6-1	TRBJ2-3	-	-	CASRGRQVSTDTQYF	TGTGCCAGCAGGGGTCGACAGGTTAGCACAGATACGCAGTATTTT
TRBV7-6	TRBJ1-1	-	-	CASSPEGGPTEAFF	TGTGCCAGCAGCCCAGAGGGTGGGCCCACTGAAGCTTTCTTT
TRBV27	TRBJ1-1	few	-	CASSPISGRGATEAFF	TGTGCCAGCAGCCCTATCTCCGGGCGGGGGGCCACTGAAGCTTTCTTT
TRBV6-1	TRBJ1-6	-	-	CASRERPDSPNSPLHF	TGTGCCAGCAGAGAACGACCGGACAGCCCAAATTCACCCCTCCACTTT
TRBV6-2/TRBV6-3	TRBJ2-1	-	TRBD2	CASSQRLAPLFYNEQFF	TGTGCCAGCAGCCAAAGACTAGCCCCCCTTTTCTACAATGAGCAGTTCTTC
TRBV28	TRBJ1-2	-	-	CASSLITGTYGYTF	TGTGCCAGCAGTTTAATTACAGGGACCTATGGCTACACCTTC
TRBV15	TRBJ1-1	few	-	CATSRDTGDEAFF	TGTGCCACCAGCAGAGATACGGGAGATGAAGCTTTCTTT
TRBV28	TRBJ1-1	-	-	CASSLYGQGNTEAFF	TGTGCCAGCAGTTTATACGGGCAGGGAAACACTGAAGCTTTCTTT
TRBV7-8	TRBJ2-7	-	-	CASSFQGGPSYEQYF	TGTGCCAGCAGCTTCCAGGGGGGCCCATCCTACGAGCAGTACTTC
TRBV10-3	TRBJ1-6	-	-	CAIKQQQPNSPLHF	TGTGCCATCAAGCAACAGCAACCAAATTCACCCCTCCACTTT
TRBV27	TRBJ2-1	few	-	CASSSPSGSYNEQFF	TGTGCCAGCAGCTCCCCTTCCGGGTCCTACAATGAGCAGTTCTTC
TRBV18	TRBJ2-7	-	-	CASSAALGNEQYF	TGTGCCAGCTCTGCCGCGCTAGGGAACGAGCAGTACTTC
TRBV7-2	TRBJ2-2	-	-	CATFDTNLNTGELFF	TGTGCCACCTTCGACACCAACCTGAACACCGGGGAGCTGTTTTTT
TRBV27	TRBJ2-2	-	-	CASSLVGVNTGELFF	TGTGCCAGCAGTTTAGTTGGAGTTAACACCGGGGAGCTGTTTTTT
TRBV11-3	TRBJ1-6	-	-	CASSRSGFGTLHF	TGTGCCAGCAGCCGTTCGGGGTTCGGTACCCTCCACTTT
TRBV21-1	TRBJ2-3	-	-	CASSGAGGGGTQYF	TGTGCCAGCAGCGGGGCGGGAGGTGGAGGTACGCAGTATTTT
TRBV20-1	TRBJ2-3	-	-	CSARLVATDTQYF	TGCAGTGCTAGACTCGTCGCTACAGATACGCAGTATTTT
TRBV20-1	TRBJ2-5	-	TRBD2	CSATGLAGGETQYF	TGCAGTGCTACGGGACTAGCGGGAGGGGAGACCCAGTACTTC
TRBV10-3	TRBJ1-2	-	TRBD1	CAIEGEGGAQIDGYTF	TGTGCCATCGAAGGTGAAGGGGGCGCACAGATCGATGGCTACACCTTC
TRBV5-1	TRBJ2-7	once	TRBD1	CASSTTQGASLSYEQYF	TGCGCCAGCAGCACAACTCAGGGGGCAAGTTTGTCCTACGAGCAGTACTTC
TRBV6-1	TRBJ1-6	-	-	CASSESGVGSPLHF	TGTGCCAGCAGTGAATCAGGGGTCGGATCACCCCTCCACTTT
TRBV6-1	TRBJ2-2	few	-	CASSVTRRTGELFF	TGTGCCAGCAGTGTGACTAGGAGGACCGGGGAGCTGTTTTTT
TRBV27	TRBJ1-2	once	-	CASSPGHLNYGYTF	TGTGCCAGCAGCCCGGGACACCTTAACTATGGCTACACCTTC
TRBV19	TRBJ1-1	few	-	CASSKAKGNTEAFF	TGTGCCAGTAGTAAGGCCAAAGGGAACACTGAAGCTTTCTTT